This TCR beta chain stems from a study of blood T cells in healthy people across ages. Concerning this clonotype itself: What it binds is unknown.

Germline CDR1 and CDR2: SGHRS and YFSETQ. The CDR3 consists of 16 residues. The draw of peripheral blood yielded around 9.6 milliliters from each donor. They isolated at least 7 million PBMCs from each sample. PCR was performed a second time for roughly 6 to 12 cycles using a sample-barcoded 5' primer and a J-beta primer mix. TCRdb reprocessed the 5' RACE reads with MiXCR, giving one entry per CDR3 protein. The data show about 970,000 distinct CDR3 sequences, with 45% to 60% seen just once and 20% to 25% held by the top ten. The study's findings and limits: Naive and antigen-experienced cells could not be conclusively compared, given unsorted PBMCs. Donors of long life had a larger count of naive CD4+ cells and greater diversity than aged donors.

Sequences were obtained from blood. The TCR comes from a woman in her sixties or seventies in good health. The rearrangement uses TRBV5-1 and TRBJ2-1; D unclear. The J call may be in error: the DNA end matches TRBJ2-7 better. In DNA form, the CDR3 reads TGCGCCAGCAGCCCCCCCGGGCTCAGCTCCTACAATGAGCAGTACTTC. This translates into CASSPPGLSSYNEQYF.